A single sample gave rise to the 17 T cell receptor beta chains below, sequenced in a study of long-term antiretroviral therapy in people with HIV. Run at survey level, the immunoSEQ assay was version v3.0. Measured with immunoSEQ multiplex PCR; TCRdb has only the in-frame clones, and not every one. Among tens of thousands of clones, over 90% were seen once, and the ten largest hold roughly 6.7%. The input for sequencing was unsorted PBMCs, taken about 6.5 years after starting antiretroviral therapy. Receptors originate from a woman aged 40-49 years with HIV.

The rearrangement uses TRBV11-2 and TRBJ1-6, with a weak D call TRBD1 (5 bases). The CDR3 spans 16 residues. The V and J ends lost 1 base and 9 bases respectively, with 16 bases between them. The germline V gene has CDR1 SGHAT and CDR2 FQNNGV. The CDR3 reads CASSLGSAGGGSPLHF. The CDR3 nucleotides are TGTGCCAGCAGCTTAGGCTCCGCCGGGGGTGGTTCACCCCTCCACTTT.

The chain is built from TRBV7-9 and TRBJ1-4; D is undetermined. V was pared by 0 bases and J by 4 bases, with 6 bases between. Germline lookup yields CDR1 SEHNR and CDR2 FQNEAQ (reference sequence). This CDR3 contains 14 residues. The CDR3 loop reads CASSLAGGNEKLFF. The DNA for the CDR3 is TGTGCCAGCAGCTTAGCGGGCGGTAATGAAAAACTGTTTTTT.

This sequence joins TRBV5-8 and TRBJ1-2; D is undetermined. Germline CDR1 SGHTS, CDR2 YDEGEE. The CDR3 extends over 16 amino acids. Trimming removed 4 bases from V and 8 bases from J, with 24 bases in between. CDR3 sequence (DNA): TGTGCCAGCAGCCCGAATTACCCGGGCCTCCATTTGGGCTACACCTTC. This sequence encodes CASSPNYPGLHLGYTF.

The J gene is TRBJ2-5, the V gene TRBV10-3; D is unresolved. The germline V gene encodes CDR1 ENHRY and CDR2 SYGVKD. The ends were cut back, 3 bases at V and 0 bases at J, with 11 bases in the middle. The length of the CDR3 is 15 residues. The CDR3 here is CAISDAVNYQETQYF. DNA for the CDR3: TGTGCCATCAGTGACGCCGTTAACTACCAAGAGACCCAGTACTTC.

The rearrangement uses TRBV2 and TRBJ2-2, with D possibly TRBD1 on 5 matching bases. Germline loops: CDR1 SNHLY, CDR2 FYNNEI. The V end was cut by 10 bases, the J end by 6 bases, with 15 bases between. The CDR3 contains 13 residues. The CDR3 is CATTGLGPGELFF. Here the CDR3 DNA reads TGTGCCACCACGGGTCTGGGGCCCGGGGAGCTGTTTTTT.

CDR3 sequence: CASDREQGNTIYF. The CDR3 bases are TGTGCCTCGGACAGGGAGCAGGGAAACACCATATATTTT. The chain is built from TRBV30 and TRBJ1-3, with 8 bases that match TRBD1. Trimming removed 7 bases from V and 4 bases from J; junction bases left unmatched: 6. The CDR3 contains 13 residues. Looked up from germline, CDR1 is GTSNPN and CDR2 is SVGIG (reference sequence).

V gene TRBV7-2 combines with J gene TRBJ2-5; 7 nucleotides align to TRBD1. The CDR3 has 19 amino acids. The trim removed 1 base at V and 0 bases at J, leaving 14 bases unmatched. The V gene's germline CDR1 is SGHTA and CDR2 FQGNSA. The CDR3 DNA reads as TGTGCCAGCAGCTTAGATTTGGGGTTTGGCAGGGGGTACCAAGAGACCCAGTACTTC. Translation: CASSLDLGFGRGYQETQYF.

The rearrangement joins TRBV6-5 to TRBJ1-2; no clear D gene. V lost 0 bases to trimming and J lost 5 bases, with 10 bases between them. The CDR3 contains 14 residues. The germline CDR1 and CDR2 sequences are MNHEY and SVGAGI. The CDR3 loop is CASSYSRAAYGYTF. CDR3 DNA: TGTGCCAGCAGTTACTCTCGGGCGGCGTATGGCTACACCTTC.

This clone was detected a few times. This CDR3 is CASSKTVTNEKLFF. The CDR3 region has the DNA TGTGCCAGCAGCAAGACAGTCACTAATGAAAAACTGTTTTTT. The chain joins TRBV2 to TRBJ1-4; D may be TRBD1 (5 bases). CDR1 and CDR2 from the germline V gene are SNHLY and FYNNEI. V lost 6 bases and J 2 bases, leaving 10 bases between the germline ends. This CDR3 contains 14 residues. The full variable domain, with the rest looked up from reference TRBV2 and TRBJ1-4, is EPEVTQTPSHQVTQMGQEVILRCVPISNHLYFYWYRQILGQKVEFLVSFYNNEISEKSEIFDDQFSVERPDGSNFTLKIRSTKLEDSAMYFCASSKTVTNEKLFFGSGTQLSVL.

The CDR3 nucleotides read TGTGCCAGCAGCTTAGATTCCTGGGCCGGGGAGCTGTTTTTT. Translating gives CASSLDSWAGELFF. The chain couples TRBV7-2 to TRBJ2-2; D is unclear. CDR1 and CDR2 from the germline V gene are SGHTA and FQGNSA. Trimming took off 1 base at V and 6 bases at J, with 9 bases between the two ends. The CDR3 is 14 amino acids.

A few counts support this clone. The CDR3 is CSVDRGFEAFF. The CDR3 DNA follows: TGCAGCGTCGACAGGGGTTTTGAGGCTTTCTTT. The gene calls are TRBV29-1 and TRBJ1-1; 8 bases match TRBD1. V trimming: 6 bases; J trimming: 11 bases; junction bases outside the gene matches: 8. CDR3 size: 11 residues. The germline V gene encodes CDR1 SQVTM and CDR2 ANQGSEA.

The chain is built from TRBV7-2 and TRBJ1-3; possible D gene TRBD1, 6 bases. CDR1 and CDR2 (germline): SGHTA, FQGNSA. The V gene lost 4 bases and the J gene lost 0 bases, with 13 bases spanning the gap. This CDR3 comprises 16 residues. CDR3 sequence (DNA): TGTGCCAGCAGCTCAATTGGACAGTACTCTGGAAACACCATATATTTT. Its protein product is CASSSIGQYSGNTIYF.

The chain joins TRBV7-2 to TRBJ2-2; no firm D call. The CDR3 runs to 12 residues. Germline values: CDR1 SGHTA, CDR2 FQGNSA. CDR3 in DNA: TGTGCAAACCTTGGGGTATCCGGGGAGCTGTTTTTT. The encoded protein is CANLGVSGELFF.

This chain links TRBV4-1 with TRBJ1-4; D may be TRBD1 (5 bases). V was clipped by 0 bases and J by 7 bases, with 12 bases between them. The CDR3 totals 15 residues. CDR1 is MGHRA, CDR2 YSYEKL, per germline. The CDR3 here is CASSQEGTMVEKLFF. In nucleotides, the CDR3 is TGCGCCAGCAGCCAAGAGGGGACCATGGTTGAAAAACTGTTTTTT.

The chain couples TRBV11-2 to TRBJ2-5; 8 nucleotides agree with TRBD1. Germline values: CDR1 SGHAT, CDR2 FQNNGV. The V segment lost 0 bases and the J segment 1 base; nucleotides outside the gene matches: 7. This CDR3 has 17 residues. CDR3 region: CASSLDRDRFAQETQYF. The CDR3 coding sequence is TGTGCCAGCAGCTTAGATCGGGACAGGTTCGCCCAAGAGACCCAGTACTTC.

In DNA, the CDR3 is TGTGCCAGCAGTTTAAGAGGGGGTTGGACAGATACGCAGTATTTT. Translated, it gives CASSLRGGWTDTQYF. The chain links TRBV27 to TRBJ2-3; D might be TRBD1 (6 bases). V lost 2 bases and J lost 3, with 12 bases in between. The CDR3 length is 15 residues. The germline CDR1 and CDR2 sequences are MNHEY and SMNVEV (reference sequence).

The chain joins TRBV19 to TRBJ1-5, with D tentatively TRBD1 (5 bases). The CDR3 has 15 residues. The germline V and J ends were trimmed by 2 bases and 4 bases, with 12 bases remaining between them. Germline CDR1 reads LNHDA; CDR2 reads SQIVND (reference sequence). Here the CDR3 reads CASSISRQKNQPQHF. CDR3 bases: TGTGCCAGTAGTATAAGTAGACAGAAAAATCAGCCCCAGCATTTT.